Detailed here is one T cell receptor beta chain. The V segment lost 5 bases and the J segment 3 bases; nucleotides outside the gene matches: 18. Germline CDR1 and CDR2: MDHEN and SYDVKM. The CDR3 loop spans 19 amino acids. The sample originates from a study of blood T cell repertoires in COVID-19. As for the study in general: Sources were T cells, B-cell-depleted T cells, or PBMCs; the material itself was cDNA or gDNA.

Assay: immunoSEQ multiplex PCR; the TCRdb copy retains only in-frame clones and omits some. The table includes about 140,000 clones, approximately 90% detected once. The material sequenced was peripheral blood. The V and J genes are TRBV28 and TRBJ2-7; TRBD2 matches at 11 bases. The origin of this receptor is a woman in her sixties or seventies with active COVID-19. CDR3 protein: CASSPLSGRLAGGFYEQYF. The CDR3 DNA reads as TGTGCCAGCAGTCCCCTTTCAGGCCGTCTAGCGGGAGGTTTCTACGAGCAGTACTTC.